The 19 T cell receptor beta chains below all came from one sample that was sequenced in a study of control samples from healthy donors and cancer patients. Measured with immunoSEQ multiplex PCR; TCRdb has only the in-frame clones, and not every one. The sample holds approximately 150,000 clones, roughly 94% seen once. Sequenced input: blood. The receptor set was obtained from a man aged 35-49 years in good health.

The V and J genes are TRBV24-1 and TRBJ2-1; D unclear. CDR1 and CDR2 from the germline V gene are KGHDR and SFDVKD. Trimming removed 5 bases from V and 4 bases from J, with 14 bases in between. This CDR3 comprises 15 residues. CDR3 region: CATSAPFYEYNEQFF. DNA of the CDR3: TGTGCCACCAGTGCCCCCTTCTACGAATACAATGAGCAGTTCTTC.

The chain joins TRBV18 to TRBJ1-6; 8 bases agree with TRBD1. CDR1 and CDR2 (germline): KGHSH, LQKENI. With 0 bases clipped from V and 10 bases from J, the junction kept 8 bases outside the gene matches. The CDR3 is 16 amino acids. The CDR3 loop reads CASSPPGAGGQSPLHF. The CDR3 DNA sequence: TGTGCCAGCTCACCACCAGGGGCAGGGGGCCAGTCACCCCTCCACTTT.

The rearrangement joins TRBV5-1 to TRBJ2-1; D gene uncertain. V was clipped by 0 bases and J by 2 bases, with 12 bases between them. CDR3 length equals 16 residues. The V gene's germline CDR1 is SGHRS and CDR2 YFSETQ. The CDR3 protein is CASSLEPAHTYNEQFF. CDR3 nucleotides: TGCGCCAGCAGCTTGGAACCAGCGCATACCTACAATGAGCAGTTCTTC. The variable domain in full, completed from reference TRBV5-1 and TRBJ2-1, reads KAGVTQTPRYLIKTRGQQVTLSCSPISGHRSVSWYQQTPGQGLQFLFEYFSETQRNKGNFPGRFSGRQFSNSRSEMNVSTLELGDSALYLCASSLEPAHTYNEQFFGPGTRLTVL.

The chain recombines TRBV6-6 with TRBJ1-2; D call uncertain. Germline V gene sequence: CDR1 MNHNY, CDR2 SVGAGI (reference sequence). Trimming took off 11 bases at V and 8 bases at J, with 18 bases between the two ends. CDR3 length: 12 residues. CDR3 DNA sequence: TGTGCCGCTAGTCGGGGAGAAGGGGGCTACACCTTC. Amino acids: CAASRGEGGYTF.

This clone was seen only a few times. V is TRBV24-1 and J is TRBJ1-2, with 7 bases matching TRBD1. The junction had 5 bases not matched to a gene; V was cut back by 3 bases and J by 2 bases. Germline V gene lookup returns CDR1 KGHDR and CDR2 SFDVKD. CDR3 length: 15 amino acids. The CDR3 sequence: CATSDPLTGNYGYTF. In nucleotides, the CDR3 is TGTGCCACCAGTGATCCCCTGACAGGGAACTATGGCTACACCTTC.

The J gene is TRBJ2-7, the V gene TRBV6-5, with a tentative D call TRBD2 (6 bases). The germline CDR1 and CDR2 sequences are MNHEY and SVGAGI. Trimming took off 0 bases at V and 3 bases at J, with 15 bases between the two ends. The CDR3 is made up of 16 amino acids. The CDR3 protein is CASSYSFGGTNYEQYF. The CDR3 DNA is TGTGCCAGCAGTTACTCGTTCGGGGGTACCAACTACGAGCAGTACTTC.

CDR3 protein: CASSQSALAEKLFF. The CDR3 bases are TGCGCCAGCAGCCAATCAGCGCTGGCTGAAAAACTGTTTTTT. The chain carries TRBV4-1 and TRBJ1-4; D remains ambiguous. Trimming left V 2 bases short and J 7 bases short, with 11 bases between. This CDR3 region has 14 residues. Per germline, CDR1 MGHRA and CDR2 YSYEKL.

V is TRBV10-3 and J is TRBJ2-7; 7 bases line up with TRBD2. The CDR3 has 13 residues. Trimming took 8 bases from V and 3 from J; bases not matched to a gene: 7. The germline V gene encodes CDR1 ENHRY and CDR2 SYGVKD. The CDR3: CAIGGDSLYEQYF. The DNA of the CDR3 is TGTGCCATCGGGGGGGACTCCCTCTACGAGCAGTACTTC.

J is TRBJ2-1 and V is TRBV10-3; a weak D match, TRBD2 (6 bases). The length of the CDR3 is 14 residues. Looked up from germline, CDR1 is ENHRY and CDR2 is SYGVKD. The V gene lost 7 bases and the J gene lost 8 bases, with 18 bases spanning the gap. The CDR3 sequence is CAIKALWGEDEQFF. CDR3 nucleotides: TGTGCCATCAAGGCCTTGTGGGGGGAGGATGAGCAGTTCTTC.

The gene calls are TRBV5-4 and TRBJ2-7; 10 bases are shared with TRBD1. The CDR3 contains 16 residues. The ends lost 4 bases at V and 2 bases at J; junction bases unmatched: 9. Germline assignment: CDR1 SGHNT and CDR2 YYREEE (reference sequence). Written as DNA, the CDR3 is TGTGCCAGCAGCACAACTTCCGGGACAGGGGCCTACGAGCAGTACTTC. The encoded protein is CASSTTSGTGAYEQYF.

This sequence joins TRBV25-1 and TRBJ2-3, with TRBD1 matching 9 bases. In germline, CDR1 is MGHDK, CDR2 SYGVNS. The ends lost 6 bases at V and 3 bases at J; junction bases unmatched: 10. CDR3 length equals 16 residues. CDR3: CASRPPGTGRTDTQYF. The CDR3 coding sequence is TGTGCCAGCAGGCCCCCCGGGACAGGGAGGACAGATACGCAGTATTTT. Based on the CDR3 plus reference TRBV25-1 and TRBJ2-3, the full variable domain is EADIYQTPRYLVIGTGKKITLECSQTMGHDKMYWYQQDPGMELHLIHYSYGVNSTEKGDLSSESTVSRIRTEHFPLTLESARPSHTSQYLCASRPPGTGRTDTQYFGPGTRLTVL.

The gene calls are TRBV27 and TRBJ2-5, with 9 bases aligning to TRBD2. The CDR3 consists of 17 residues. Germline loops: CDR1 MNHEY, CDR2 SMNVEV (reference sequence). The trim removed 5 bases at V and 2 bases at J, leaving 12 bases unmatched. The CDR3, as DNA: TGTGCCAGCAGTCCGTTCTTGCGGGGGGGCGGGCAAGAGACCCAGTACTTC. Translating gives CASSPFLRGGGQETQYF.

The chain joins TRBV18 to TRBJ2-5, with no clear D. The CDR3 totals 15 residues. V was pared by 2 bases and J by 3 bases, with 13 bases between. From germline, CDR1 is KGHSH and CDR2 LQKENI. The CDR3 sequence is CASSPTGVKEETQYF. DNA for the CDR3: TGTGCCAGCTCACCAACTGGGGTGAAAGAAGAGACCCAGTACTTC.

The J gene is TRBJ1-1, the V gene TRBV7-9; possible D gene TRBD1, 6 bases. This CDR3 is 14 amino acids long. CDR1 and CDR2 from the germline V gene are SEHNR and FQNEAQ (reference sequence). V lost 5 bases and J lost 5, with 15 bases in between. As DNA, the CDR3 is TGTGCCAGCAGCAAGGCAGGGGCCAGGACTGAAGCTTTCTTT. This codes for CASSKAGARTEAFF.

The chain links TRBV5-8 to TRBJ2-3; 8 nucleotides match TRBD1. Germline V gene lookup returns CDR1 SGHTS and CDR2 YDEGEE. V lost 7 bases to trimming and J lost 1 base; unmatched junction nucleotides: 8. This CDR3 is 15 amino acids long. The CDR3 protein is CASVDREIGTDTQYF. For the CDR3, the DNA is TGTGCCAGCGTGGACAGGGAGATCGGCACAGATACGCAGTATTTT. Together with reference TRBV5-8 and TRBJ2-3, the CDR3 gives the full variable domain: EAGVTQSPTHLIKTRGQQATLRCSPISGHTSVYWYQQALGLGLQFLLWYDEGEERNRGNFPPRFSGRQFPNYSSELNVNALELEDSALYLCASVDREIGTDTQYFGPGTRLTVL.

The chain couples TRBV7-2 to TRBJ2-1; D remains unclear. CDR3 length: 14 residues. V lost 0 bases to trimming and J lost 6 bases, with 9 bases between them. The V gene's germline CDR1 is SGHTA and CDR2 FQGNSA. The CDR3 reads CASSLAWGINEQFF. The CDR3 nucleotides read TGTGCCAGCAGCTTAGCCTGGGGAATCAATGAGCAGTTCTTC.

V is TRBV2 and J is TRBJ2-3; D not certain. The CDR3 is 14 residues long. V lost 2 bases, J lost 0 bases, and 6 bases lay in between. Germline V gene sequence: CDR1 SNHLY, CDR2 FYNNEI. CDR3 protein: CASSEKSSTDTQYF. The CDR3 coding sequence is TGTGCCAGCAGTGAAAAGAGTAGCACAGATACGCAGTATTTT.

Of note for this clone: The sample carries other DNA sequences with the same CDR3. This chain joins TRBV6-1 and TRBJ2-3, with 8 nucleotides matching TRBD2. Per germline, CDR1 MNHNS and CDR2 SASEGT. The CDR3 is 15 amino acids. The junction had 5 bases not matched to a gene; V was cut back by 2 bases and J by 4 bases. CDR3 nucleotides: TGTGCCAGCAGTGAAACTAGCGGAGGGGCAGATACGCAGTATTTT. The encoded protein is CASSETSGGADTQYF.

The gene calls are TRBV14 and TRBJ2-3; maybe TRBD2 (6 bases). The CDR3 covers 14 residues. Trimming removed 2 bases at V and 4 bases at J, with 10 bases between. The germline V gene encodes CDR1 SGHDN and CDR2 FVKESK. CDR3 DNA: TGTGCCAGCAGCCAACAGGGAGGCGCAGATACGCAGTATTTT. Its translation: CASSQQGGADTQYF.